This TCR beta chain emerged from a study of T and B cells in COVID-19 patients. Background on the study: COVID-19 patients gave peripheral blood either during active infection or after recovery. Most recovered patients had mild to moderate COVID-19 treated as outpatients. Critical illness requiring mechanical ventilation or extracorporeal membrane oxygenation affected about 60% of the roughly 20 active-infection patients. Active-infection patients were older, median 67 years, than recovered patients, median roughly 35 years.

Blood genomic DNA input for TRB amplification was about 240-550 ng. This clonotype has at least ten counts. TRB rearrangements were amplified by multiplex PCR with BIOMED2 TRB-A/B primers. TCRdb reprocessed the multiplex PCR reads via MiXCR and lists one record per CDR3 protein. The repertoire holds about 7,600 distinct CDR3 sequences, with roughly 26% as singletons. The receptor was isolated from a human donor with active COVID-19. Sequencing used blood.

This CDR3 reads CAWSRGFYEQYF. CDR3 in DNA: TGTGCCTGGAGCAGGGGGTTCTACGAGCAGTACTTC. V and J are TRBV30 and TRBJ2-7; TRBD1 agrees at 7 bases. From germline, CDR1 is GTSNPN and CDR2 SVGIG (reference sequence). Losses at the gene ends were 3 bases for V and 3 bases for J; bases not matched to a gene: 2. The CDR3 is 12 residues long.